Below are 5 T cell receptor beta chains sequenced from a single sample in a study of siplizumab effects on memory and regulatory T cells. Clones were sequenced by immunoSEQ multiplex PCR, and TCRdb holds only the in-frame ones, with some missing. There are approximately 46,000 clones in the sample; about 93% occur only once, and under 20% lies in the top ten. The specimen sequenced was CD8+ T cells sorted from blood. Receptor source: a human donor in good health.

The V call is TRBV4-1, the J call TRBJ2-5, with TRBD2 matching over 12 bases. This CDR3 spans 18 amino acids. V lost 1 base, J lost 1 base, and 7 bases stayed unmatched. Germline lookup yields CDR1 MGHRA and CDR2 YSYEKL. As DNA, the CDR3 is TGCGCCAGCAGCCAAGTTCGGGCTAGCGGGGGGGGCCAAGAGACCCAGTACTTC. Amino acid sequence: CASSQVRASGGGQETQYF.

For the CDR3, the DNA is TGTGCCAGCACCAGCGGGAGAGTAGACCCTCCCTACGAGCAGTACTTC. It codes for CASTSGRVDPPYEQYF. The chain links TRBV28 to TRBJ2-7; 8 bases fit TRBD2. The CDR3 totals 16 residues. Per germline, CDR1 MDHEN and CDR2 SYDVKM. The trim removed 7 bases at V and 2 bases at J, leaving 13 bases unmatched. The entire variable domain, with the rest obtained from reference TRBV28 and TRBJ2-7, is as follows: DVKVTQSSRYLVKRTGEKVFLECVQDMDHENMFWYRQDPGLGLRLIYFSYDVKMKEKGDIPEGYSVSREKKERFSLILESASTNQTSMYLCASTSGRVDPPYEQYFGPGTRLTVT.

V gene TRBV4-2 combines with J gene TRBJ2-7, with TRBD1 matching over 7 bases. The CDR3 runs to 15 residues. Germline V gene sequence: CDR1 LGHNA, CDR2 YNFKEQ. V trimming: 3 bases; J trimming: 3 bases; junction bases outside the gene matches: 8. The CDR3 loop reads CASSQHRDSNYEQYF. The CDR3, as DNA: TGTGCCAGCAGCCAGCACCGGGACAGCAACTACGAGCAGTACTTC.

CDR3 residues: CASSPAGMRGYEQYF. The CDR3 DNA follows: TGTGCCAGCAGTCCAGCCGGGATGAGGGGATACGAGCAGTACTTC. This sequence joins TRBV6-5 and TRBJ2-7; possibly TRBD1 or TRBD2 for D (5 bases each). Germline values: CDR1 MNHEY, CDR2 SVGAGI. Trimming took 5 bases from V and 4 from J, leaving 18 bases between them. The CDR3 runs to 15 residues.

The genes are TRBV28 and TRBJ2-7, with D maybe TRBD1 (6 bases). The CDR3 sequence is 15 residues long. Trimming took 2 bases from V and 3 from J, leaving 14 bases between them. Germline V lookup: CDR1 MDHEN, CDR2 SYDVKM. The CDR3 DNA is TGTGCCAGCAGTTTAGAAGGGGGAAACAGCTACGAGCAGTACTTC. Protein product: CASSLEGGNSYEQYF. Full variable domain (rest looked up from reference TRBV28 and TRBJ2-7): DVKVTQSSRYLVKRTGEKVFLECVQDMDHENMFWYRQDPGLGLRLIYFSYDVKMKEKGDIPEGYSVSREKKERFSLILESASTNQTSMYLCASSLEGGNSYEQYFGPGTRLTVT.